This entry features one TCR beta chain sequence. Its antigen is not yet known. The cohort consisted of some 670 healthy bone marrow donors. At the time of sampling, every cohort member was nominally healthy, though immune exposures that went unrecorded were likely present. The donor tested CMV seronegative and was one of the 352 seronegative cohort members. Every donor gave a peripheral blood sample, and the peripheral blood mononuclear cells from that sample were used for TCR beta sequencing. Genomic DNA was extracted from the blood cell samples with the Qiagen DNeasy Blood Extraction Kit. The data stem from a study of cytomegalovirus exposure and HLA in healthy donors (dated by TCRdb to the late 2010s). Broadly, across the study: In an earlier analysis of around 540 of the donors, approximately 260 Gb of sequence data and about 110 million unique TCR beta sequences from about 179 million T cells were reported. An early release that covered roughly 600 HLA-typed donors contained around 300 gigabases of sequencing data and approximately 85 million unique TCR sequences. Of the roughly 390 genotyped donors, more than 75% were placed in the genetic ancestry cluster associated with self-reported Caucasian donors. The study aimed to test whether signatures of past pathogen exposure could be identified by cataloging public T cell receptors. The study profiled the T cell repertoires of some 610 subjects by immunosequencing and related them to cytomegalovirus serostatus. A separate validation cohort of approximately 120 different subjects was used in addition to the 666-subject first cohort. High-throughput TCR immunosequencing, statistical association of individual TCRs with disease status, and machine learning were combined to predict cytomegalovirus infection status. To study patterns of TCR occurrence, a later analysis re-analyzed previously published TCR beta repertoires from hundreds of donors and added high-resolution HLA genotyping. Rather than using new phenotypic data, the later analysis identified candidate immune exposures from TCR beta sequences and from how often those sequences occurred across donors. An earlier analysis of fewer than 750 of the donors used high-throughput TCR beta sequencing to judge whether each TCR beta V gene segment behaved as functional or pseudogenic. Donor age, sex, ethnicity and CMV serostatus were compiled alongside the repertoire data. Genome-wide SNP genotypes for about three fifths of the roughly 670 donors were used in a later genetic analysis, which treated that subset as a discovery cohort. Every discovery cohort repertoire had been produced on one sequencing platform. Both class I and class II loci were covered by HLA typing, at four-digit resolution. Typing coverage varied by locus: roughly 629-640 donors for A, B, C, DRB1 and DQB1; roughly 560 for DQA1; 606 for DPA1; around 450 for DPB1. Four or five DR-DQ haplotypes were treated as single units for association and clustering because of strong linkage in the cohort. Among about 400 genotyped donors of the cohort, an average of roughly 230,000 unique TCR beta nucleotide sequences was sequenced per donor, of which about 18% were non-productive.

The library was generated by the immunoSEQ multiplex PCR assay. A mixture of 60 forward primers for TCR Vbeta segments and 13 reverse primers for TCR Jbeta segments was used in the multiplex PCR. The CDR3 region of rearranged TCR beta genes was amplified from genomic DNA with a multiplex PCR assay. The amplified TCR beta libraries were sequenced on the Illumina HiSeq System as 87-base-pair reads. As for the original processing: A later analysis tallied tens of millions of unique TCR beta chains across the approximately 670 repertoires, and about 10 million of those chains were shared by two or more donors. Raw reads were error-corrected and collapsed into unique sequences with a nearest-neighbor algorithm that merged closely related sequences to remove PCR and sequencing errors. V, D and J gene segments were assigned by aligning CDR3 sequences to IMGT reference sequences. Each retained sequence needed at least a six-nucleotide match to both a V gene segment and a J gene segment. A rearrangement counted as productive if the CDR3 had no stop codons and remained in frame with V and J, and every other rearrangement counted as non-productive. Following IMGT convention, CDR3 was defined as the stretch from the second conserved V-encoded cysteine to the conserved J-encoded phenylalanine. In an earlier analysis of 587 of the donors, sequences lacking an unambiguous match to a single V gene segment were excluded. In an earlier analysis of 450 to 750 of the donors, a V segment was called functional when productive rearrangements were above 56.7%, and segregating when the standard deviation between donors exceeded 5%. A statistical classification framework was built for diagnosing cytomegalovirus status from the catalog of TCR beta chain sequences. In a later analysis, TCR nucleotide sequences were compared against IMGT/GENE-DB human TR gene sequences so that V and J genes could be assigned. In a later analysis, CDR3 sequences and most-parsimonious VDJ recombination scenarios were assigned using the TCRdist pipeline. A later analysis defined each TCR beta chain by its CDR3 amino acid sequence plus V-gene family, and excluded reads lacking a unique V-gene family. A later analysis removed roughly 590 highly shared, low-generation-probability nucleotide sequences to deal with suspected cross-contamination and a sequencing artifact. For each public chain, a later analysis derived a clonal expansion index from normalized ranks of inferred template counts within each repertoire. Generation probabilities in a later analysis came from a VDJ recombination model fitted to out-of-frame rearrangements, and those results were checked against IGoR. In a later analysis, TCR-TCR, TCR-HLA and TCR-CMV co-occurrence was scored with hypergeometric tests, and a repertoire-size bias correction was applied to TCR pairs. To estimate false discovery rates, a later analysis permuted the HLA or CMV assignments 20 times. A later analysis grouped co-occurring TCRs with DBSCAN, adding TCRdist sequence similarity when clustering within HLA-allele-positive subsets. Repertoires with fewer than 30,000 or more than 120,000 public chains, plus five repertoires with anomalous nucleotide sharing, were excluded from co-occurrence clustering. TCRdb mirrors the immuneACCESS table, restricted to in-frame sequences. Some clones are absent from its copies; in checked studies, under half trace to an unresolved V gene, and the reason for the others is unknown. V, J and clone size reflect that table, while D and trimming were determined from the DNA. The sample table on file contains 200,000 or so clones. The ten largest clonotypes hold approximately 0.74% of the sample.

Overall study results and their limits: This cohort had only TCR beta chains sequenced, and the lack of alpha or paired-chain data limited which features could be detected. A later analysis found that most CMV-associated TCR beta chains appeared HLA-restricted, with HLA associations seemingly driven largely by CMV exposure. The 87-base-pair reads could not distinguish some IMGT-functional V segments, including TRBV6-2 and TRBV6-3, so those segments were excluded. A further reported finding was that TCR beta sequences accurately predicted the HLA-A and HLA-B alleles for most subjects in the first cohort. A later analysis found that TCR association rates varied across HLA loci, with DRB1 alleles showing the most associated TCRs and HLA-C alleles the fewest. Sequencing depth was assumed to be roughly uniform across donors in the presence/absence analyses, though that assumption may not hold. Linkage disequilibrium might explain the correlated functional status among segregating V segments, but an unknown experimental factor could not be ruled out. When HLA alleles, especially DR and DQ, strongly co-occurred, TCR associations were difficult to assign to individual alleles. A total of 150 or so TCR beta chains were listed by the study as associated with cytomegalovirus. The sequencing pipeline was judged likely to have produced a cluster of highly shared sequence variants as a technical artifact. Approximately 18 rarely observed V segments, including chromosome 9 orphons, were excluded from the earlier analysis of 550 to 700 of the donors because counts were too low. It was suggested by the authors that the approach could potentially be generalized to other disease states and immunological phenotypes. For the cohort, immune exposure information was limited to CMV serostatus. In vitro tests confirmed that three of the cytomegalovirus-associated TCR beta chains recognize cytomegalovirus antigens. In a later analysis, HLA-associated TCR beta chains were found to be more clonally expanded and to have lower generation probabilities than equally common non-associated chains. The classifier was reported to diagnose cytomegalovirus status with high specificity and sensitivity in both the original cohort and the validation cohort. Most TCR sequences were seen in very few donors, while some public TCRs were found in many individuals. A later genetic analysis reported fewer N-insertions in productive TCRs among donors in an Asian-associated ancestry cluster than the approximately 670-donor mean. An association between a missense DCLRE1C variant and V-gene and J-gene trimming of TCR beta chains was found in a later genetic analysis and replicated in an independent cohort. In a later analysis, around 17,000 TCR beta sequences were associated with specific HLA alleles at a false discovery rate of 0.05. Because some donors lacked HLA typing at each locus, the association tests relied only on the typed subset. An earlier analysis of some 590 of the donors showed that most TCR beta V segments appeared in productive rearrangements either about 87% or about 30% of the time, which broadly matched IMGT annotations. In a later analysis, several top co-occurrence clusters were reported to appear linked to parvovirus B19, influenza, CMV and Epstein-Barr virus.

Including the terminal cysteine and phenylalanine, the CDR3 comprises 16 residues. Just CDR3 DNA is preserved here, 48 bases in frame from base 1. Taken from the germline V gene (reference sequence), the CDR1 and CDR2 loops are GTSNPN and SVGIG. The sequenced sample was PBMCs. In this chain, TRBV30 is recombined with TRBJ2-5; 9 bases in the junction line up with TRBD2. The end of the DNA is better explained by TRBJ2-7, so the J call may be wrong. The TCR sequence derives from a boy aged 5-17 years in good health and CMV-seronegative. The nucleotide sequence reads as follows: TGTGCCTGGAGTGTACTGGGCAGCGGGGGGCCCTACGAGCAGTACTTC. This is translated as CAWSVLGSGGPYEQYF.